These T cell receptor beta chains were read from a single sample in a study of blood T cell repertoires in COVID-19. TCRdb keeps only in-frame clones here, not all; method: immunoSEQ multiplex PCR. The table has some 190,000 clones, roughly 89% seen once. Material for sequencing was PBMCs or T cells enriched from blood (not recorded which). The receptors originated from a woman in her thirties or forties with acute COVID-19. Each CDR3 is given with its conserved first and last residue. A D gene is named only where the DNA matches it firmly. The listing skips clone size in some rows; elsewhere it reads once, few, many or a size class.

abundance,j_gene,v_gene,d_gene,CDR3aa,CDR3nt
.,TRBJ2-3,TRBV11-2,TRBD2,CASSLGLAGGPTDTQYF,TGTGCCAGCAGCTTAGGACTAGCGGGGGGGCCCACAGATACGCAGTATTTT
.,TRBJ1-6,TRBV19,.,CASSIEAFSYNSPLHF,TGTGCCAGTAGTATAGAGGCCTTCTCCTATAATTCACCCCTCCACTTT
.,TRBJ2-7,TRBV6-2/TRBV6-3,TRBD2,CASSPLPGLAGGLNYEQYF,TGTGCCAGCAGTCCATTACCCGGACTAGCGGGGGGACTAAATTACGAGCAGTACTTC
.,TRBJ1-5,TRBV19,.,CASSKAGPYSNQPQHF,TGTGCCAGTAGTAAGGCAGGGCCTTATAGCAATCAGCCCCAGCATTTT
.,TRBJ2-3,TRBV5-8,.,CASSLGQNTRPDTQYF,TGTGCCAGCAGCTTGGGGCAGAATACCCGTCCAGATACGCAGTATTTT
.,TRBJ2-7,TRBV21-1,.,CAQKRGRGYEQYF,TGTGCTCAGAAGAGGGGCAGGGGCTACGAGCAGTACTTC
few,TRBJ1-5,TRBV6-6,.,CASSYAEGSNQPQHF,TGTGCCAGCAGTTACGCGGAGGGAAGCAATCAGCCCCAGCATTTT
.,TRBJ1-4,TRBV2,.,CASSEPRGGKLFF,TGTGCCAGCAGTGAACCCCGAGGGGGAAAACTGTTTTTT
.,TRBJ2-7,TRBV30,.,CAWSVRLAYEQYF,TGTGCCTGGAGTGTACGGCTAGCCTACGAGCAGTACTTC
.,TRBJ2-1,TRBV18,TRBD2,CASSPAAGGPGEQFF,TGTGCCAGCTCACCCGCAGCGGGAGGCCCTGGTGAGCAGTTCTTC
.,TRBJ2-1,TRBV27,TRBD2,CASSPPGLAGVEQFF,TGTGCCAGCAGTCCCCCCGGACTAGCGGGGGTTGAGCAGTTCTTC
.,TRBJ1-4,TRBV19,.,CASSIQAEGEKLFF,TGTGCCAGTAGTATCCAGGCCGAGGGTGAAAAACTGTTTTTT
.,TRBJ2-2,TRBV7-6,.,CASSLVAEGELFF,TGTGCCAGCAGCTTAGTCGCGGAAGGGGAGCTGTTTTTT
.,TRBJ1-3,TRBV18,.,CASSPPVVVRAVGNTIYF,TGTGCCAGCTCACCACCCGTCGTGGTGAGGGCAGTTGGAAACACCATATATTTT
once,TRBJ2-2,TRBV27,TRBD1,CASSYAGTGVTNTGELFF,TGTGCCAGCAGTTACGCAGGGACAGGGGTGACGAACACCGGGGAGCTGTTTTTT
.,TRBJ2-7,TRBV19,TRBD2,CASRPTDSGYEQYF,TGTGCCAGTAGACCCACGGATAGCGGGTACGAGCAGTACTTC
.,TRBJ1-2,TRBV6-5,.,CASRGQFYGYTF,TGTGCCAGCAGAGGACAGTTCTATGGCTACACCTTC
.,TRBJ2-2,TRBV5-4,.,CASSFPDYTGELFF,TGTGCCAGCAGCTTCCCAGACTACACCGGGGAGCTGTTTTTT
.,TRBJ1-2,TRBV29-1,.,CSVRGEPNYGYTF,TGCAGCGTTCGCGGGGAGCCTAACTATGGCTACACCTTC
.,TRBJ1-3,TRBV5-5,TRBD1,CASSKGGSSGNTIYF,TGTGCCAGCAGCAAAGGGGGCAGCTCTGGAAACACCATATATTTT
.,TRBJ2-5,TRBV7-6,.,CASSLVTGQGETQYF,TGTGCCAGCAGCTTAGTTACAGGGCAGGGAGAGACCCAGTACTTC
.,TRBJ2-2,TRBV9,TRBD2,CASSVGGSFGELFF,TGTGCCAGCAGCGTAGGCGGGAGCTTCGGGGAGCTGTTTTTT
.,TRBJ2-1,TRBV19,.,CASSPQQRAYNEQFF,TGTGCCAGTAGCCCGCAGCAGCGCGCCTACAATGAGCAGTTCTTC
.,TRBJ1-2,TRBV6-5,TRBD1,CASSYPGQVNYGYTF,TGTGCCAGCAGTTACCCGGGACAGGTAAACTATGGCTACACCTTC
.,TRBJ1-3,TRBV5-4,TRBD1,CASSSGTAGNTIYF,TGTGCCAGCAGCTCCGGGACAGCTGGAAACACCATATATTTT
.,TRBJ2-1,TRBV27,TRBD2,CASARGGSSYNEQFF,TGTGCCAGCGCGCGGGGGGGCAGCTCCTACAATGAGCAGTTCTTC
.,TRBJ2-7,TRBV19,.,CASSIGKPYEQYF,TGTGCCAGTAGTATAGGTAAGCCCTACGAGCAGTACTTC
many,TRBJ2-7,TRBV23-1,TRBD1,CAESNRGNDEQYF,TGCGCCGAATCGAACAGGGGCAACGACGAGCAGTACTTC
.,TRBJ2-7,TRBV2,.,CASGGGAVREQYF,TGTGCCAGCGGAGGGGGCGCGGTGCGCGAGCAGTACTTC
once,TRBJ1-1,TRBV29-1,.,CSVETGTEAFF,TGCAGCGTTGAAACAGGCACTGAAGCTTTCTTT
.,TRBJ1-4,TRBV7-9,TRBD1,CASSLAGTADEKLFF,TGTGCCAGCAGCCTTGCCGGGACAGCCGATGAAAAACTGTTTTTT